This T cell receptor (beta chain) was obtained from a study of blood T cell repertoires in COVID-19. Study summary: The study drew acute and convalescent COVID-19 samples from the United States, Italy and Spain. From T cells, B-cell-depleted T cells, or PBMCs came the material, which was cDNA or gDNA.

In the original analysis: Amplifying reference gene primers gave estimates of nucleated cell counts. Profiling relied on immunoSEQ multiplex PCR, and the TCRdb table lists in-frame clones only, not all of them. V, J and clone size derive from that table, while D and trimming were established from the DNA sequence. This table holds tens of thousands of clones, roughly 87% found once. The table lists this clone with a few counts. CDR1 SGHRS and CDR2 YFSETQ come from the germline V gene. Trimming removed 2 bases from V and 7 bases from J; junction bases left unmatched: 6. This CDR3 spans 13 amino acids. The sequence was obtained from a man between 60 and 70 years old with active COVID-19. The chain links TRBV5-1 to TRBJ2-7; TRBD1 matches at 7 bases. Specimen: peripheral blood. CDR3 in amino acids: CASSFTGVGEQYF. CDR3 sequence (DNA): TGCGCCAGCAGCTTCACAGGGGTTGGGGAGCAGTACTTC.